A selection of T cell receptor beta chains follows, all from one sample in a study of Tregs in tolerant kidney transplant recipients. Sequenced by immunoSEQ multiplex PCR; TCRdb stores in-frame clones only, minus some. Here the sample spans around 85,000 clones, more than 85% being singletons. Sequencing was performed on Tregs from blood, taken before the transplant. The receptors here all came from a human donor who received a combined kidney and bone marrow transplant. Both conserved end residues are part of each CDR3. A D gene is named only where the DNA matches it firmly. A clone size is listed for some rows: how often the clone was seen (once, few, many), or a class if it is expanded.

TRBD2 TRBJ2-1 TRBV5-6 - 16 TGTGCCAGCAGCTTTCGGGCGGGAGTTTTGGGCAATGAGCAGTTCTTC CASSFRAGVLGNEQFF
TRBD2 TRBJ2-3 TRBV6-6 - 16 TGTGCCAGCAGTTACTCCCCTAGCGGGAACACAGATACGCAGTATTTT CASSYSPSGNTDTQYF
TRBD1 TRBJ2-7 TRBV28 once 14 TGTGCCAGCAGTCACAGGGGAAGCTCCTACGAGCAGTACTTC CASSHRGSSYEQYF
- TRBJ1-1 TRBV2 once 13 TGTGCCAGCAGTGTAGGGGGAGGCACTGAAGCTTTCTTT CASSVGGGTEAFF
- TRBJ2-3 TRBV28 - 14 TGTGCCAGCCGGGTCCAGACTAGCACAGATACGCAGTATTTT CASRVQTSTDTQYF
TRBD1 TRBJ2-2 TRBV9 - 15 TGTGCCAGCAGCGTGGGGACAGGGGGCCCCGGGGAGCTGTTTTTT CASSVGTGGPGELFF
- TRBJ1-1 TRBV28 - 12 TGTGCCAGCAGTTTAACTCACACTGAAGCTTTCTTT CASSLTHTEAFF
- TRBJ1-5 TRBV7-8 - 14 TGTGCCAGCAGCTTAGGGTCCCTTAGCGAGCCCCAGCATTTT CASSLGSLSEPQHF
- TRBJ2-1 TRBV5-1 - 14 TGCGCCAGCAGCTTAGGAGTGGGGTACAATGAGCAGTTCTTC CASSLGVGYNEQFF
- TRBJ1-1 TRBV7-9 - 14 TGTGCCAGCATAAAACCCGACGCGAACACTGAAGCTTTCTTT CASIKPDANTEAFF
- TRBJ2-3 TRBV30 - 13 TGTGCCTGGAGGATTTGGGGCGCAGATACGCAGTATTTT CAWRIWGADTQYF
TRBD1 TRBJ2-7 TRBV18 - 15 TGTGCCAGCTCACCACTGGGACAGGGGTCCTACGAGCAGTACTTC CASSPLGQGSYEQYF
- TRBJ2-5 TRBV5-6 once 14 TGTGCCAGCAGCCAGCCGGGGAGTAAGGAGACCCAGTACTTC CASSQPGSKETQYF
- TRBJ2-3 TRBV25-1 - 14 TGTGCCAGCAGGGCGGGCCTGGAGGCGGATACGCAGTATTTT CASRAGLEADTQYF
- TRBJ2-5 TRBV11-2 few 17 TGTGCCAGCAGCCGTACCCCCGAAGGACTTCGGAAAGAGACCCAGTACTTC CASSRTPEGLRKETQYF
TRBD1 TRBJ1-5 TRBV7-2 - 15 TGTGCCAGCAGCTTAGCAGGGACAGCTAATCAGCCCCAGCATTTT CASSLAGTANQPQHF
TRBD1 TRBJ1-1 TRBV5-1 once 14 TGCGCCAGCAGCCCAGGGGGCGCCGGTCGTGAAGCTTTCTTT CASSPGGAGREAFF
TRBD1 TRBJ1-1 TRBV5-1 - 17 TGCGCCAGCAGCTCCGGACAGGGGGCTGGCATGAACACTGAAGCTTTCTTT CASSSGQGAGMNTEAFF
- TRBJ2-1 TRBV4-2 - 15 TGTGCCAGCAGCCAAGACTACACCCGGACCAATGAGCAGTTCTTC CASSQDYTRTNEQFF
- TRBJ2-1 TRBV18 - 12 TGTGCCAGCTCACCCGGGACCGATGAGCAGTTCTTC CASSPGTDEQFF
- TRBJ1-2 TRBV7-2 - 16 TGTGCCAGCAGCTTAAGTTTCGCGGATTCTAACTATGGCTACACCTTC CASSLSFADSNYGYTF
TRBD2 TRBJ2-7 TRBV29-1 few 13 TGCAGCGTTGAGACTAGCCCAACCTACGAGCAGTACTTC CSVETSPTYEQYF
- TRBJ2-3 TRBV29-1 - 13 TGCAGCGTTGAACCTGTTGCGGCGGATACGCAGTATTTT CSVEPVAADTQYF
TRBD1 TRBJ2-3 TRBV11-3 - 14 TGTGCCAGCAGCCACGGACAGGGGATGGCTACGCAGTATTTT CASSHGQGMATQYF
TRBD1 TRBJ1-1 TRBV18 - 15 TGTGCCAGCTCACCACCCGGGACAGGGGGCACTGAAGCTTTCTTT CASSPPGTGGTEAFF
- TRBJ1-2 TRBV6-4 - 11 TGTGCCAGCAGCTGGAGGGGTGGCTACACCTTC CASSWRGGYTF
TRBD2 TRBJ2-7 TRBV6-6 - 15 TGTGCCAGCAGTGGGGGGACTAGCGGGAGCTACGAGCAGTACTTC CASSGGTSGSYEQYF
TRBD1 TRBJ2-6 TRBV5-1 - 19 TGCGCCAGCAGCTTGGTTGCGACAGGGGGACTCTCTGGGGCCAACGTCCTGACTTTC CASSLVATGGLSGANVLTF
- TRBJ1-2 TRBV19 - 13 TGTGCCAGTGGGTACCAAGCTAACTATGGCTACACCTTC CASGYQANYGYTF
TRBD2 TRBJ2-1 TRBV5-1 - 19 TGCGCCAGCAGCTTGGTACGGTTGGGGGGACTAGCATCTATGGATGAGCAGTTCTTC CASSLVRLGGLASMDEQFF
TRBD1 TRBJ2-5 TRBV5-1 once 13 TGCGCCAGCAGCTACAACAGGGGTGAGACCCAGTACTTC CASSYNRGETQYF
- TRBJ2-6 TRBV30 - 13 TGTGCCTGGAGTTACTCTGGGGCCAACGTCCTGACTTTC CAWSYSGANVLTF
- TRBJ2-5 TRBV7-6 - 17 TGTGCCAGCAGCTTGTTCCAGGGTCCGCTGTTCCAAGAGACCCAGTACTTC CASSLFQGPLFQETQYF
- TRBJ2-7 TRBV6-6 - 14 TGTGCCAGCAGAGGGATTCAGAGCTCCTACGAGCAGTACTTC CASRGIQSSYEQYF
- TRBJ1-6 TRBV7-9 - 15 TGTGCCAGCAGCTTAAGCGCGGCCAGCCAGGCACCCCTCCACTTT CASSLSAASQAPLHF
- TRBJ1-4 TRBV18 - 13 TGTGCCAGCTCAAACTGGGCTAATGAAAAACTGTTTTTT CASSNWANEKLFF
- TRBJ1-1 TRBV7-9 - 13 TGTGCCAGCAGTTTTTCCGGGGTCACTGAAGCTTTCTTT CASSFSGVTEAFF
- TRBJ2-3 TRBV28 - 16 TGTGCCAGCAGTCCCCCTCTTACAGGGTCGATAGGTACGCAGTATTTT CASSPPLTGSIGTQYF
- TRBJ2-7 TRBV2 - 13 TGTGCCAGCAGTGTACTCACTGGCTACGAGCAGTACTTC CASSVLTGYEQYF
- TRBJ1-2 TRBV29-1 - 12 TGCAGCGTTGAAAGAGAGAGCTATGGCTACACCTTC CSVERESYGYTF
TRBD1 TRBJ1-1 TRBV5-1 - 15 TGCGCCAACAGCTTCCAGGGGGCGGAAGGCACTGAAGCTTTCTTT CANSFQGAEGTEAFF
TRBD1 TRBJ1-5 TRBV29-1 once 13 TGCAGCGTTGCCCGGGACAGGTATCAGCCCCAGCATTTT CSVARDRYQPQHF
TRBD2 TRBJ2-1 TRBV5-4 once 14 TGTGCCAGCAGCTTGGCGGGAGGGAAGAATGAGCAGTTCTTC CASSLAGGKNEQFF
- TRBJ1-2 TRBV5-5 - 13 TGTGCCAGCAGCTTTGACATGGACTATGGCTACACCTTC CASSFDMDYGYTF
TRBD1 TRBJ1-2 TRBV27 - 14 TGTGCCAGCAGTGCCGGGACAGGGGGTCTTGGCTACACCTTC CASSAGTGGLGYTF
- TRBJ2-7 TRBV7-2 - 15 TGTGCCAGCAGCTCTTCCAGGGCGCCAGGATCCGAGCAGTACTTC CASSSSRAPGSEQYF
TRBD2 TRBJ2-1 TRBV27 once 16 TGTGCCAGCAGGACTCGGCAACTAGCGGTAAACAATGAGCAGTTCTTC CASRTRQLAVNNEQFF
- TRBJ1-4 TRBV6-5 - 14 TGTGCCAGCAGCGGGGGGCAGGATCGCGAAAAACTGTTTTTT CASSGGQDREKLFF
TRBD1 TRBJ1-1 TRBV2 - 16 TGTGCCAGCAATGTACCCGCGACAGGGTTGAACACTGAAGCTTTCTTT CASNVPATGLNTEAFF
- TRBJ2-1 TRBV10-3 - 14 TGTGCCATCAAGGGGGGAGTAGTGGACAATGAGCAGTTCTTC CAIKGGVVDNEQFF
- TRBJ2-1 TRBV6-5 - 14 TGTGCCAGCAGCCTGTCTGACGGTTTAAATGAGCAGTTCTTC CASSLSDGLNEQFF
- TRBJ1-1 TRBV19 - 15 TGTGCCAGTAGCACAGCACAGGGTGGGTGGGGGGAAGCTTTCTTT CASSTAQGGWGEAFF
- TRBJ1-4 TRBV18 - 15 TGTGCCAGCTCACCGAGGATTGGGACTAATGAAAAACTGTTTTTT CASSPRIGTNEKLFF
- TRBJ2-6 TRBV28 - 17 TGTGCCAGCACCGAGAGATTTGGTTCTTCTGGGGCCAACGTCCTGACTTTC CASTERFGSSGANVLTF
- TRBJ2-2 TRBV6-5 - 15 TGTGCCAGCAGTTACGGGTCGGTGAACACCGGGGAGCTGTTTTTT CASSYGSVNTGELFF
- TRBJ2-7 TRBV19 - 13 TGTGCCAGTAGTATGGGACCTGCCTACGAGCAGTACTTC CASSMGPAYEQYF
- TRBJ1-2 TRBV30 once 16 TGTGCCTGGAGTGGGGCTAGCGGACAGAGAAACTATGGCTACACCTTC CAWSGASGQRNYGYTF
- TRBJ2-1 TRBV5-6 - 11 TGTGCCAGCAGCCGAGGTAGTGAGCAGTTCTTC CASSRGSEQFF